A single T cell receptor beta chain is shown here with its context. This specimen belongs to a study of blood T cell repertoires in COVID-19. Across the study: The United States, Italy and Spain were the sources of the acute and convalescent COVID-19 samples. T cells, B-cell-depleted T cells, or PBMCs supplied cDNA or gDNA.

In the source study's methods: Estimates of nucleated cell counts were drawn from the amplification of reference gene primers. The method was immunoSEQ multiplex PCR; TCRdb's version includes in-frame clones alone and lacks a portion of them. V, J and clone size are those of that table, while D and trimming were read from the DNA. The sample consists of over 100,000 clones, about 89% of them appearing once. The CDR3 consists of 14 residues. Germline CDR1 and CDR2: SNHLY and FYNNEI. The V segment lost 6 bases and the J segment 5 bases; nucleotides outside the gene matches: 6. Recruited during active infection, patients (from Seattle) were subsequently followed longitudinally.

Sequencing was performed on peripheral blood. This sequence was found in a woman in her sixties or seventies with COVID-19, enrolled during active disease. V and J are TRBV2 and TRBJ1-1; 10 bases line up with TRBD1. CDR3 sequence reads: CASRRQGANTEAFF. CDR3 nucleotides: TGTGCCAGCAGGCGACAGGGGGCTAATACTGAAGCTTTCTTT.